Following are 27 T cell receptor beta chains from one sample sequenced in a study of early T cells in non-severe SARS-CoV-2 infection. Each CDR3 protein is one row after TCRdb ran MiXCR on the 5' RACE reads. The sample lists approximately 120,000 distinct CDR3 sequences, 14% to 15% seen once, with 20% to 25% in the top ten. The sequencing input was whole blood. All receptors derive from an adult who was a healthcare worker with PCR-confirmed SARS-CoV-2 infection or an uninfected control (not recorded which).

The gene calls are TRBV7-8 and TRBJ1-2, with a tentative D call TRBD1 (5 bases). This CDR3 spans 15 amino acids. Trimming pared 1 base from V and 7 bases from J, leaving 16 bases between. The germline CDR1 and CDR2 sequences are SGHVS and FQNEAQ. The CDR3 sequence is CASSLEGRAGIGYTF. CDR3 in DNA: TGTGCCAGCAGCTTAGAGGGCAGGGCGGGCATTGGCTACACCTTC.

The chain combines TRBV18 with TRBJ1-5; D unclear. Trimming took off 3 bases at V and 5 bases at J, with 8 bases between the two ends. This CDR3 region has 13 residues. Germline loops: CDR1 KGHSH, CDR2 LQKENI. The chain's CDR3 is CASSPEEDQPQHF. CDR3 nucleotide sequence: TGTGCCAGCTCACCCGAGGAGGATCAGCCCCAGCATTTT.

The sample holds a few counts of this clonotype. The chain uses TRBV9 and TRBJ2-1; D is ambiguous. This CDR3 spans 12 amino acids. V was cut by 2 bases and J by 5 bases, with 5 bases left in between. Germline assignment: CDR1 SGDLS and CDR2 YYNGEE. The CDR3 protein is CASSVPDNEQFF. CDR3 bases: TGTGCCAGCAGCGTGCCCGACAATGAGCAGTTCTTC.

This clonotype was detected a few times. This chain links TRBV7-3 with TRBJ2-2; no reliable D call. Between the trimmed V and J ends, which lost 2 bases and 5 bases, there was a span of 3 bases. The CDR3 is made up of 12 amino acids. Germline loops: CDR1 SGHTA, CDR2 FQGTGA. In DNA form, the CDR3 reads TGTGCCAGCAGCTTAGAAACCGGGGAGCTGTTTTTT. It is translated as CASSLETGELFF.

The chain carries TRBV29-1 and TRBJ2-2; 12 bases are shared with TRBD2. The V and J ends lost 7 bases and 3 bases, in that order; junction bases with no gene match: 6. CDR1 SQVTM and CDR2 ANQGSEA come from the germline V gene. CDR3 length: 15 residues. Here the CDR3 DNA reads TGCAGCGCCAGACTAGCGGGGGACCACACCGGGGAGCTGTTTTTT. It translates to CSARLAGDHTGELFF.

This clonotype was picked up many times. The rearrangement links TRBV18 to TRBJ1-1; TRBD1 agrees at 7 bases. The germline V gene has CDR1 KGHSH and CDR2 LQKENI. Trimming at V came to 0 bases and at J to 5 bases, leaving 6 bases not matched to a gene. The CDR3 consists of 15 residues. Written as DNA, the CDR3 is TGTGCCAGCTCACCACCTAAGGGGGCGCAAACTGAAGCTTTCTTT. As protein: CASSPPKGAQTEAFF.

This clonotype appeared a few times. The chain joins TRBV7-3 to TRBJ1-1; TRBD1 matches 7 bases. Per the germline V gene, CDR1 is SGHTA and CDR2 is FQGTGA. V trimming: 6 bases; J trimming: 2 bases; junction bases outside the gene matches: 3. CDR3 length equals 13 residues. In DNA, the CDR3 is TGTGCCAGCAGTCGGGACAGCAACACTGAAGCTTTCTTT. This sequence encodes CASSRDSNTEAFF.

This clonotype was found a few times. The chain carries TRBV27 and TRBJ1-1; no clear D gene. The CDR3 consists of 13 residues. From germline, CDR1 is MNHEY and CDR2 SMNVEV (reference sequence). Trimming shortened V by 8 bases and J by 6 bases, and 16 bases separated the two germline ends. In DNA form, the CDR3 reads TGTGCCAGCTCCGTTAGGGCTCCGTCTGAAGCTTTCTTT. Its translation is CASSVRAPSEAFF.

The chain joins TRBV12-3 or TRBV12-4 to TRBJ1-2; D unresolved. CDR3 length: 14 residues. V gave up 2 bases and J gave up 8 bases, with 15 bases separating them. CDR3: CASSLTPPGNGYTF. CDR3 nucleotides: TGTGCCAGCAGTTTAACTCCCCCGGGGAACGGCTACACCTTC.

This clonotype was observed at least ten times. V usage is TRBV21-1 and J usage is TRBJ2-3; the table's D gene call, TRBD2, was not cross checked with the DNA. TRBV21-1 is a known pseudogene. This CDR3 region has 20 residues. CDR3 sequence (DNA): TGTGCCAGCAGCAACCCAATCTGCCTATGCGGGGGGGAGAGGACAGATACGCAGTATTTT. Amino acids: CASSNPICLCGGERTDTQYF.

This sequence joins TRBV4-1 and TRBJ1-2; tentative D call: TRBD1 (5 bases). The CDR3 spans 15 residues. The germline gives CDR1 MGHRA, CDR2 YSYEKL. V lost 0 bases and J 3 bases, leaving 11 bases between the germline ends. The CDR3 protein is CASSQDRGADYGYTF. DNA for the CDR3: TGCGCCAGCAGCCAAGATAGAGGGGCGGACTATGGCTACACCTTC.

J is TRBJ1-5 and V is TRBV2; D call uncertain. This CDR3 spans 15 amino acids. Germline V gene lookup returns CDR1 SNHLY and CDR2 FYNNEI. Trimming took 4 bases from V and 2 from J, leaving 12 bases between them. CDR3 sequence reads: CASSVGLLGNQPQHF. The CDR3 region has the DNA TGTGCCAGCAGTGTTGGCCTCCTAGGCAATCAGCCCCAGCATTTT.

There are a few counts of this clonotype. This rearrangement joins TRBV5-1 to TRBJ2-7, with 9 bases matching TRBD1. J gave up 4 bases and V 4 bases, and 6 bases lay outside the gene matches. There are 14 residues in the CDR3. CDR1 and CDR2 (germline): SGHRS, YFSETQ. The CDR3 is CASSRDRDLYEQYF. CDR3 DNA sequence: TGCGCCAGCAGCCGGGACAGGGACCTTTACGAGCAGTACTTC.

This clonotype was counted only a few times. The chain carries TRBV10-3 and TRBJ2-5, with D unclear. V was pared by 1 base and J by 2 bases, with 5 bases between. This CDR3 region has 13 residues. Germline CDR1 reads ENHRY; CDR2 reads SYGVKD. CDR3 DNA sequence: TGTGCCATCAGTGAGTTGCCGCAAGAGACCCAGTACTTC. Amino acids: CAISELPQETQYF.

Many counts were recorded for this clonotype. The chain has TRBV7-9 and TRBJ1-1; unclear D gene. Trimming cost V 5 bases and J 1 base, with 11 bases left between them. CDR1 is SEHNR and CDR2 is FQNEAQ in the germline V gene (reference sequence). The CDR3 totals 14 residues. CDR3: CASSPLGWNTEAFF. DNA of the CDR3: TGTGCCAGCAGCCCCCTAGGCTGGAACACTGAAGCTTTCTTT.

The chain joins TRBV18 to TRBJ1-1, with D possibly TRBD1 on 5 matching bases. The CDR3 is made up of 11 amino acids. The germline CDR1 and CDR2 sequences are KGHSH and LQKENI. V lost 5 bases and J 11 bases, leaving 12 bases between the germline ends. DNA for the CDR3: TGTGCCAGCTCATGGGCGGGGGAGGCTTTCTTT. This gives the protein CASSWAGEAFF.

The genes are TRBV3-1 and TRBJ1-6; maybe TRBD1 (5 bases). The V gene lost 1 base and the J gene lost 10 bases, with 14 bases spanning the gap. The CDR3 totals 15 residues. Germline V gene lookup returns CDR1 LGHDT and CDR2 YNNKEL (reference sequence). The CDR3 sequence is CASSQVPVGGSPLHF. Written as DNA, the CDR3 is TGTGCCAGCAGCCAAGTGCCGGTGGGGGGGTCACCCCTCCACTTT.

This clonotype appeared a few times. The chain links TRBV10-3 to TRBJ2-1; D not resolved. Per germline, CDR1 ENHRY and CDR2 SYGVKD. The CDR3 consists of 12 residues. V was trimmed by 4 bases and J by 4 bases, leaving 5 bases between them. The CDR3 spells CAISAEYNEQFF. CDR3 DNA sequence: TGTGCCATCAGTGCAGAATACAATGAGCAGTTCTTC.

This clonotype was counted only a few times. The CDR3 is CAISEGADEQFF. The CDR3 nucleotides read TGTGCCATCAGTGAGGGGGCAGATGAGCAGTTCTTC. The chain employs TRBV10-3 and TRBJ2-1, with a possible D match to TRBD1 (5 bases). This CDR3 has 12 amino acids. With 2 bases removed from V and 8 bases from J, the gap between germline ends came to 7 bases. Germline CDR1 is ENHRY and CDR2 is SYGVKD.

Many counts were recorded for this clonotype. The chain recombines TRBV20-1 with TRBJ2-7, with no clear D. This CDR3 region has 11 residues. Per the germline V gene, CDR1 is DFQATT and CDR2 is SNEGSKA (reference sequence). V gave up 5 bases and J gave up 7 bases, with 12 bases separating them. In DNA form, the CDR3 reads TGCAGTGCTGGCTGGCTCGATGAGCAGTACTTC. This codes for CSAGWLDEQYF.

This clonotype was recorded a few times. This rearrangement joins TRBV29-1 to TRBJ2-7; maybe TRBD2 (6 bases). Germline values: CDR1 SQVTM, CDR2 ANQGSEA. This CDR3 region has 11 residues. V lost 6 bases and J 4 bases, leaving 10 bases between the germline ends. DNA for the CDR3: TGCAGCGTCGGAGGGGATTACGAGCAGTACTTC. Residues: CSVGGDYEQYF.

This chain connects TRBV30 to TRBJ2-1; 10 positions agree with TRBD1. The CDR3 loop spans 15 amino acids. V shed 4 bases and J 12 bases; nucleotides not matched to a gene: 15. Germline lookup yields CDR1 GTSNPN and CDR2 SVGIG (reference sequence). CDR3 DNA: TGTGCCTGGACTAGGCCGGGACAGGGGCCCGGAGGGCAGTTCTTC. Protein product: CAWTRPGQGPGGQFF.

This chain links TRBV3-1 with TRBJ1-1; no clear D gene. CDR3 size: 14 residues. Trimming removed 2 bases from V and 0 bases from J, with 7 bases in between. Germline V gives CDR1 LGHDT, CDR2 YNNKEL (reference sequence). This CDR3 is CASSQTGMNTEAFF. CDR3 DNA: TGTGCCAGCAGCCAAACGGGGATGAACACTGAAGCTTTCTTT. The full variable domain, completed using reference TRBV3-1 and TRBJ1-1, is DTAVSQTPKYLVTQMGNDKSIKCEQNLGHDTMYWYKQDSKKFLKIMFSYNNKELIINETVPNRFSPKSPDKAHLNLHINSLELGDSAVYFCASSQTGMNTEAFFGQGTRLTVV.

This clonotype was seen only a few times. The genes are TRBV3-1 and TRBJ2-1, with 12 bases that match TRBD2. Germline V gene sequence: CDR1 LGHDT, CDR2 YNNKEL (reference sequence). The junction had 12 bases not matched to a gene; V was cut back by 4 bases and J by 8 bases. The CDR3 is made up of 17 amino acids. The CDR3 region is CASSLRGLAGRSDEQFF. Written as DNA, the CDR3 is TGTGCCAGCAGCCTCCGAGGACTAGCGGGGCGCTCGGATGAGCAGTTCTTC.

This clonotype was counted a few times. V and J are TRBV13 and TRBJ1-1, with no clear D. Looked up from germline, CDR1 is PRHDT and CDR2 is FYEKMQ (reference sequence). This CDR3 region has 15 residues. V was shortened by 5 bases and J by 1 base, with 14 bases between the two germline ends. The CDR3 DNA is TGTGCCAGCAGCGCGCTGCGAGAGGGGAACACTGAAGCTTTCTTT. It specifies CASSALREGNTEAFF.

The sample holds many counts of this clonotype. The chain combines TRBV12-3 or TRBV12-4 with TRBJ2-3; TRBD1 agrees at 8 bases. The J segment lost 0 bases and the V segment lost 7 bases, leaving 12 bases of the junction unmatched. This CDR3 has 17 residues. CDR3 in amino acids: CASNPSRRGLSTDTQYF. DNA for the CDR3: TGTGCCAGCAACCCTTCCCGCAGGGGGCTAAGCACAGATACGCAGTATTTT.

This clonotype has at least ten counts. The chain employs TRBV12-3 or TRBV12-4 and TRBJ1-3, with TRBD1 matching 7 bases. The V segment lost 7 bases and the J segment 8 bases; nucleotides outside the gene matches: 5. The CDR3 is made up of 12 amino acids. The CDR3 DNA follows: TGTGCCAGCATTGCGCAGGGGGACACCATATATTTT. Its translation is CASIAQGDTIYF.